One and the same sample provided the 29 T cell receptor beta chains below, sequenced in a study of control samples from healthy donors and cancer patients (dated by TCRdb to 2020 to 2022). Preparation of the library involved the immunoSEQ multiplex PCR assay. Sourced from immuneACCESS, this table was stored by TCRdb with only in-frame sequences that have V and J called. A share of the clones is absent; for the studies checked, an unresolved V gene accounts for under half, and the remainder has no known explanation. Present in this sample are around 180,000 clones, about 90% of which were seen just once. The ten largest clones take up 4.5% to 6% of the sample. The sample comprised blood. These TCRs come from a woman younger than 45 in good health.

The J gene is TRBJ1-2, the V gene TRBV15; 7 bases match TRBD1. V trimming: 1 base; J trimming: 4 bases; junction bases outside the gene matches: 18. CDR1 is LNHNV, CDR2 YYDKDF, per germline (reference sequence). The CDR3 is 19 amino acids. The chain's CDR3 is CATSRGDGGWDSGLYGYTF. The CDR3 coding sequence is TGTGCCACCAGCAGAGGGGACGGTGGCTGGGACAGTGGTCTCTATGGCTACACCTTC.

The V gene is TRBV7-2, the J gene TRBJ1-5; tentatively, D is TRBD1 (6 bases). This CDR3 has 15 amino acids. CDR1 and CDR2 (germline): SGHTA, FQGNSA. Trimming left V 5 bases short and J 3 bases short, with 14 bases between. The CDR3 protein is CASSPGSGDNQPQHF. CDR3 nucleotide sequence: TGTGCCAGCAGCCCTGGGTCAGGGGACAATCAGCCCCAGCATTTT.

The gene calls are TRBV4-1 and TRBJ2-7; TRBD2 aligns across 9 bases. The CDR3 sequence is 15 residues long. Germline V gene data show CDR1 as MGHRA and CDR2 as YSYEKL. The V segment lost 0 bases and the J segment 7 bases; nucleotides outside the gene matches: 7. CDR3 residues: CASSQEIAGVREQYF. The CDR3 coding sequence is TGCGCCAGCAGCCAAGAGATAGCGGGAGTACGAGAGCAGTACTTC.

The chain employs TRBV4-2 and TRBJ2-1; 7 bases are shared with TRBD2. The CDR3 is 14 residues long. CDR1 is LGHNA and CDR2 is YNFKEQ in the germline V gene. V was clipped by 8 bases and J by 5 bases; unmatched bases: 9. CDR3 amino acids: CASAPGAGDNEQFF. The CDR3 bases are TGTGCCAGCGCCCCCGGGGCGGGGGACAATGAGCAGTTCTTC.

The chain carries TRBV3-1 (or the pseudogene TRBV3-2) and TRBJ2-7, with TRBD2 matching 11 bases. This CDR3 is 17 amino acids long. The V gene end was trimmed by 0 bases and the J gene end by 4 bases; junction bases not matched to a gene: 8. Germline-derived CDR1 and CDR2 are LGHDT and YNNKEL (reference sequence). The CDR3 region is CASSQESLAGVLYEQYF. CDR3 in DNA: TGTGCCAGCAGCCAAGAGTCACTAGCGGGAGTTTTATACGAGCAGTACTTC.

This clone was seen a handful of times. Distinct nucleotide sequences in the sample also encode this CDR3. The CDR3 loop is CASSPDRGSYNEQFF. CDR3 nucleotide sequence: TGTGCCAGCAGCCCAGATCGGGGAAGCTACAATGAGCAGTTCTTC. This chain links TRBV7-9 with TRBJ2-1, with D possibly being TRBD2 (5 bases). Germline-derived CDR1 and CDR2 are SEHNR and FQNEAQ (reference sequence). The CDR3 spans 15 residues. Trimming left V 5 bases short and J 3 bases short, with 14 bases between.

The rearrangement joins TRBV12-3 or TRBV12-4 to TRBJ2-7; TRBD2 matches 9 bases. Trimming took 6 bases from V and 2 from J; bases not matched to a gene: 2. This CDR3 is 13 amino acids long. CDR3 sequence: CASSGGGAYEQYF. The CDR3 coding sequence is TGTGCCAGCAGCGGCGGGGGGGCCTACGAGCAGTACTTC.

The chain has TRBV9 and TRBJ1-3, with TRBD1 identical over 8 bases. The CDR3 is 15 amino acids. Germline CDR1 and CDR2: SGDLS and YYNGEE. Trimming took 0 bases from V and 7 from J; bases not matched to a gene: 6. The CDR3 sequence: CASSVAQGAYNTIYF. For the CDR3, the DNA is TGTGCCAGCAGCGTAGCCCAGGGGGCTTATAACACCATATATTTT.

This clone was observed a handful of times. The chain employs TRBV7-8 and TRBJ1-3, with D perhaps TRBD1 (5 bases). The CDR3 contains 17 residues. Trimming left V 5 bases short and J 0 bases short, with 17 bases between. CDR1 SGHVS and CDR2 FQNEAQ come from the germline V gene. DNA for the CDR3: TGTGCCAGCAGCCAGCGTAGGGCAGGGCTCTCTGGAAACACCATATATTTT. It is translated as CASSQRRAGLSGNTIYF.

This clone was observed a single time. The chain carries TRBV27 and TRBJ1-3; D is ambiguous. The CDR3 covers 16 residues. With 6 bases removed from V and 0 bases from J, the gap between germline ends came to 15 bases. Looked up from germline, CDR1 is MNHEY and CDR2 is SMNVEV (reference sequence). For the CDR3, the DNA is TGTGCCAGCAGAGAGAGGACGGGGAGCTCTGGAAACACCATATATTTT. Protein: CASRERTGSSGNTIYF.

The gene calls are TRBV15 and TRBJ2-2, with TRBD1 as a possible D gene (5 bases). There are 15 residues in the CDR3. Germline CDR1 and CDR2: LNHNV and YYDKDF (reference sequence). With 4 bases removed from V and 4 bases from J, the gap between germline ends came to 13 bases. The CDR3 spells CATSKRQGPTGELFF. The CDR3 nucleotides read TGTGCCACCAGCAAACGGCAGGGCCCCACCGGGGAGCTGTTTTTT. Supplemented by reference TRBV15 and TRBJ2-2, the full variable domain reads DAMVIQNPRYQVTQFGKPVTLSCSQTLNHNVMYWYQQKSSQAPKLLFHYYDKDFNNEADTPDNFQSRRPNTSFCFLDIRSPGLGDTAMYLCATSKRQGPTGELFFGEGSRLTVL.

A note on this clone: The same CDR3 also results from other DNA sequences found in this sample. J is TRBJ1-2 and V is TRBV4-1; D gene ambiguous. Trimming stripped 6 bases from V and 2 bases from J, with 10 bases between. Germline loops: CDR1 MGHRA, CDR2 YSYEKL. The length of the CDR3 is 13 residues. The CDR3 sequence: CASSGVANYGYTF. The DNA of the CDR3 is TGCGCCAGCAGTGGGGTTGCGAACTATGGCTACACCTTC.

This rearrangement joins TRBV28 to TRBJ1-1, with TRBD1 identical over 9 bases. V lost 6 bases, J lost 5 bases, and 10 bases stayed unmatched. The CDR3 loop spans 15 amino acids. The germline gives CDR1 MDHEN, CDR2 SYDVKM. The CDR3 nucleotides read TGTGCCAGCAGCCCCTTCGGGACAGGGAGGACTGAAGCTTTCTTT. It codes for CASSPFGTGRTEAFF.

V is TRBV11-2 and J is TRBJ1-5; a possible D gene is TRBD1 (5 bases). V was trimmed by 5 bases and J by 5 bases, leaving 16 bases between them. CDR1 and CDR2 from the germline V gene are SGHAT and FQNNGV. This CDR3 has 15 residues. CDR3 sequence: CASSPYGGGHQPQHF. CDR3 coding DNA: TGTGCCAGCAGCCCATATGGGGGGGGTCATCAGCCCCAGCATTTT.

The chain carries TRBV4-1 and TRBJ2-2; possible D gene TRBD2, 5 bases. This CDR3 comprises 13 residues. Looked up from germline, CDR1 is MGHRA and CDR2 is YSYEKL. V lost 1 base to trimming and J lost 7 bases, with 7 bases between them. Written as DNA, the CDR3 is TGCGCCAGCAGCCAAGTGGGGAGCGGGGAGCTGTTTTTT. This gives the protein CASSQVGSGELFF.

V is TRBV5-4 and J is TRBJ2-7; the D gene could be TRBD1 or TRBD2 (5 bases each). Germline assignment: CDR1 SGHNT and CDR2 YYREEE (reference sequence). The V end lost 6 bases, the J end lost 7 bases, and 17 bases lay between the germline ends. CDR3 size: 13 residues. Here the CDR3 reads CASTDWGFEEQYF. CDR3 sequence (DNA): TGTGCCAGCACGGACTGGGGCTTTGAAGAGCAGTACTTC.

The V gene is TRBV6-4, the J gene TRBJ1-2; maybe TRBD1 (6 bases). V was clipped by 6 bases and J by 5 bases, with 13 bases between them. Germline V lookup: CDR1 MRHNA, CDR2 SNTAGT. The CDR3 has 13 residues. For the CDR3, the DNA is TGTGCCAGCAGCACACAGGGTGTTTATGGCTACACCTTC. It translates to CASSTQGVYGYTF.

The V gene is TRBV24-1, the J gene TRBJ2-3; no definite D call. Trimming cost V 4 bases and J 1 base, with 11 bases left between them. Germline-derived CDR1 and CDR2 are KGHDR and SFDVKD. The CDR3 has 15 amino acids. CDR3 sequence (DNA): TGTGCCACCAGTGACCCTCGAGTGGGCACAGATACGCAGTATTTT. It yields the protein CATSDPRVGTDTQYF.

V is TRBV3-1 (or the pseudogene TRBV3-2) and J is TRBJ1-2; D gene ambiguous. Germline assignment: CDR1 LGHDT and CDR2 YNNKEL (reference sequence). V lost 4 bases and J 4 bases, leaving 10 bases between the germline ends. The CDR3 sequence is 13 residues long. In nucleotides, the CDR3 is TGTGCCAGCAGCCTAGGAGCGGTCTATGGCTACACCTTC. Its translation: CASSLGAVYGYTF.

The CDR3 sequence is CASSTRLAGGALAKNIQYF. The DNA of the CDR3 is TGTGCCAGTAGTACAAGACTAGCGGGGGGCGCCCTAGCCAAAAACATTCAGTACTTC. The chain carries TRBV19 and TRBJ2-4; TRBD2 matches 13 bases. This CDR3 has 19 amino acids. J was trimmed by 0 bases and V by 4 bases; bases with no gene match: 9. The germline CDR1 and CDR2 sequences are LNHDA and SQIVND (reference sequence).

The V call is TRBV6-5, the J call TRBJ1-2; 10 nucleotides line up with TRBD1. CDR3 size: 15 residues. Germline V CDR1 and CDR2: MNHEY, SVGAGI. Trimming took 6 bases from V and 4 from J; bases not matched to a gene: 8. The CDR3 DNA reads TGTGCCAGCAGAAGACAGGGGGCGCCCAGCTATGGCTACACCTTC. Translating it yields CASRRQGAPSYGYTF.

The genes are TRBV29-1 and TRBJ2-1; 10 bases are a match to TRBD1. The CDR3 is made up of 13 amino acids. Trimming removed 6 bases from V and 12 bases from J; junction bases left unmatched: 11. Germline-derived CDR1 and CDR2 are SQVTM and ANQGSEA. The chain's CDR3 is CSVAGQGSVGQFF. For the CDR3, the DNA is TGCAGCGTAGCGGGACAGGGGTCCGTAGGGCAGTTCTTC.

The rearrangement joins TRBV5-1 to TRBJ2-5; D gene ambiguous. In germline, CDR1 is SGHRS, CDR2 YFSETQ. This CDR3 is 12 amino acids long. V was trimmed by 5 bases and J by 2 bases, leaving 7 bases between them. CDR3 nucleotide sequence: TGCGCCAGCAGATCACAGCAAGAGACCCAGTACTTC. Protein sequence: CASRSQQETQYF.

The rearrangement joins TRBV27 to TRBJ2-1, with D perhaps TRBD1 or TRBD2 (6 bases each). Trimming shortened V by 3 bases and J by 9 bases, and 15 bases separated the two germline ends. The CDR3 extends over 14 amino acids. Germline V CDR1 and CDR2: MNHEY, SMNVEV (reference sequence). CDR3 coding DNA: TGTGCCAGCAGTTTCGGGGGCCAGGGTAGTGAGCAGTTCTTC. This codes for CASSFGGQGSEQFF.

The J gene is TRBJ1-6, the V gene TRBV7-2; TRBD1 aligns across 9 bases. The trim removed 4 bases at V and 10 bases at J, leaving 5 bases unmatched. Germline-derived CDR1 and CDR2 are SGHTA and FQGNSA. The CDR3 length is 14 residues. The CDR3 is CASSSGTGYSPLHF. DNA for the CDR3: TGTGCCAGCAGCTCCGGGACAGGGTACTCACCCCTCCACTTT.

The chain combines TRBV7-2 with TRBJ2-3, with 8 bases lining up with TRBD2. The CDR3 extends over 16 amino acids. Germline lookup yields CDR1 SGHTA and CDR2 FQGNSA. V lost 5 bases, J lost 0 bases, and 7 bases stayed unmatched. CDR3 region: CASSLRLARSTDTQYF. CDR3 DNA: TGTGCCAGCAGCCTCCGACTAGCGCGAAGCACAGATACGCAGTATTTT.

The J gene is TRBJ2-7, the V gene TRBV19, with a tentative D call TRBD1 (5 bases). CDR1 and CDR2 (germline): LNHDA, SQIVND (reference sequence). CDR3 length equals 15 residues. Trimming stripped 3 bases from V and 5 bases from J, with 17 bases between. In DNA form, the CDR3 reads TGTGCCAGTAGTATCAGGGCCGAAGTCAACAACGAGCAGTACTTC. Translated, it gives CASSIRAEVNNEQYF.

The chain carries TRBV10-1 and TRBJ1-1; D uncertain. V lost 6 bases and J lost 3, with 14 bases in between. Germline values: CDR1 WNHNN, CDR2 SYGVQD (reference sequence). The CDR3 has 14 amino acids. The CDR3 DNA sequence: TGCGCCAGCAGGCAGAGGGTTGGCGACACTGAAGCTTTCTTT. It codes for CASRQRVGDTEAFF.

The chain combines TRBV5-4 with TRBJ2-7; D remains unclear. With 0 bases removed from V and 3 bases from J, the gap between germline ends came to 7 bases. The CDR3 has 13 residues. Germline CDR1 reads SGHNT; CDR2 reads YYREEE (reference sequence). CDR3 DNA: TGTGCCAGCAGCTTGGACAGACTCTACGAGCAGTACGTC. Protein product: CASSLDRLYEQYV.